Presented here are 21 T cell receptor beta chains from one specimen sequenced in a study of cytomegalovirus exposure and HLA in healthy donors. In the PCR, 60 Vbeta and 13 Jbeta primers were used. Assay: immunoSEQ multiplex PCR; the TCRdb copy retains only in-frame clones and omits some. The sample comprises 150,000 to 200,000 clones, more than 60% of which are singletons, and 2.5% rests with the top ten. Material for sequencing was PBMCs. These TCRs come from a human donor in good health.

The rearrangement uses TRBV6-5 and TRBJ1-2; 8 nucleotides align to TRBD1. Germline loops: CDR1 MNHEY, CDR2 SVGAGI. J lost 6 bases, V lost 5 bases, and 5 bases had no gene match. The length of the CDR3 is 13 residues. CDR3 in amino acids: CASSTAGGNGYTF. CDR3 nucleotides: TGTGCCAGCAGTACGGCAGGGGGCAATGGCTACACCTTC.

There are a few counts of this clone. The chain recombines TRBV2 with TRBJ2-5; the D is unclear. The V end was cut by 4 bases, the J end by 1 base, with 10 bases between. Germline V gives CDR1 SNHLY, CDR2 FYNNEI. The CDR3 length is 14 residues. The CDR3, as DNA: TGTGCCAGCAGTGGAGGAGCCATCCAAGAGACCCAGTACTTC. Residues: CASSGGAIQETQYF.

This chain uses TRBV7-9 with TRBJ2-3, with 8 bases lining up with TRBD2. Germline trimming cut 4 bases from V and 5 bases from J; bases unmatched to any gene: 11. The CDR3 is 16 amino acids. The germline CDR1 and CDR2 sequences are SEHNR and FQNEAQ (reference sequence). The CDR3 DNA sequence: TGTGCCAGCAGCTCGGTTAGCGGGGCCTCCGAAGATACGCAGTATTTT. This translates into CASSSVSGASEDTQYF.

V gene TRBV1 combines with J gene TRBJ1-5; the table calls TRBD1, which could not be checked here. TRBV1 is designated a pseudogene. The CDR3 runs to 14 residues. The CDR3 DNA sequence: TGCACCAGCAGCCCCCACAGGGCTGGTCAGCCCCAGCATTTT. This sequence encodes CTSSPHRAGQPQHF.

The DNA for the CDR3 is TGTGCCACCAGCAGAGACCCGTTCTACGGGACAGGGGTTTCCTACGAGCAGTACTTC. Translated: CATSRDPFYGTGVSYEQYF. The J gene is TRBJ2-5, the V gene TRBV15, with TRBD1 matching 10 bases. The J call may be incorrect, as the DNA end agrees better with TRBJ2-7. CDR3 length: 19 residues. CDR1 and CDR2 from the germline V gene are LNHNV and YYDKDF (reference sequence).

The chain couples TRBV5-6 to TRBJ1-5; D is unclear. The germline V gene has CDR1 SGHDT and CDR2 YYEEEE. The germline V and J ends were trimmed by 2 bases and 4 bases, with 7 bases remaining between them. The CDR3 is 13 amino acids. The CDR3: CASSFRSNQPQHF. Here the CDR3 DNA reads TGTGCCAGCAGCTTCCGGTCAAATCAGCCCCAGCATTTT.

CDR3 loop: CASSMTGSAQPQHF. The CDR3 nucleotides are TGTGCCAGTAGTATGACGGGGTCGGCTCAGCCCCAGCATTTT. V usage is TRBV19 and J usage is TRBJ1-5, with D unresolved. Trimming left V 3 bases short and J 6 bases short, with 12 bases between. The germline CDR1 and CDR2 sequences are LNHDA and SQIVND (reference sequence). This CDR3 spans 14 amino acids.

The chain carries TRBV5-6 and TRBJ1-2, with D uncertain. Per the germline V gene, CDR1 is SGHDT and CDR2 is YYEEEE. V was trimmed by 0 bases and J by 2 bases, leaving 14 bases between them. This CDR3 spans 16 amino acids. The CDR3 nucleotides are TGTGCCAGCAGCTTGGGAATCCGGGGTACCAACTATGGCTACACCTTC. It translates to CASSLGIRGTNYGYTF.

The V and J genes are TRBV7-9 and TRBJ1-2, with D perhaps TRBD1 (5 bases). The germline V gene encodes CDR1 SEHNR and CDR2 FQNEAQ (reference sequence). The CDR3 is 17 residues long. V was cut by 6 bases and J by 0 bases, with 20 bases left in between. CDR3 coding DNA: TGTGCCAGCAGTTTCACCCCCGGGGCGGGAACTAACTATGGCTACACCTTC. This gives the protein CASSFTPGAGTNYGYTF.

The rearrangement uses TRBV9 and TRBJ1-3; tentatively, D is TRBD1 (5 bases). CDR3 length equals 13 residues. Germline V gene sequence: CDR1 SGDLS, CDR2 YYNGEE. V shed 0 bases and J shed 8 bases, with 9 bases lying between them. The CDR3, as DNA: TGTGCCAGCAGCGTAGCGGAGGGGTACACCATATATTTT. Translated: CASSVAEGYTIYF.

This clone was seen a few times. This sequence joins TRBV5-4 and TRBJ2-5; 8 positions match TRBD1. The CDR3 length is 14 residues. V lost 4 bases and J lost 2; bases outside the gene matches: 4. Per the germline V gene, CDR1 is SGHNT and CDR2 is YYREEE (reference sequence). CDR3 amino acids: CASSRTGGQETQYF. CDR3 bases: TGTGCCAGCAGCCGTACAGGGGGTCAAGAGACCCAGTACTTC.

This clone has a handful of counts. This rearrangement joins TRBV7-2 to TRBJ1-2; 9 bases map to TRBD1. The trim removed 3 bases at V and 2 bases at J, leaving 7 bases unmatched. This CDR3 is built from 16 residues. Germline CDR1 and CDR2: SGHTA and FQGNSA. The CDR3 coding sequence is TGTGCCAGCAGCTTCGACAGGGGGGCGAGAAACTATGGCTACACCTTC. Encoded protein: CASSFDRGARNYGYTF.

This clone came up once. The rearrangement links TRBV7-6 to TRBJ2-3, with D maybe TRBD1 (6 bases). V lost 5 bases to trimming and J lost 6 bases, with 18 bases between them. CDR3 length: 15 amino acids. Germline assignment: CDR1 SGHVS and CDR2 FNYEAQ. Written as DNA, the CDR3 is TGTGCCAGCAGCGCTACCACAGGGATTAGGGATACGCAGTATTTT. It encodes CASSATTGIRDTQYF.

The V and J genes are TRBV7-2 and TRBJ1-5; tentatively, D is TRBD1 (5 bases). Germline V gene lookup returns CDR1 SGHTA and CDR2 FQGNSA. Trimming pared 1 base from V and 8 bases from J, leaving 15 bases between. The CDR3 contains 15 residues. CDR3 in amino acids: CASSLGSGGREPQHF. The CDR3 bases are TGTGCCAGCAGCTTAGGGTCGGGGGGTAGGGAGCCCCAGCATTTT.

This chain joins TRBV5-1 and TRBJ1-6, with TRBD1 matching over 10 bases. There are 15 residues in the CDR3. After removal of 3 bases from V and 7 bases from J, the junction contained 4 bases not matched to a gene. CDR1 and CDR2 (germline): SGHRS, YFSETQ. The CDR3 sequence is CASSWGQGLNSPLHF. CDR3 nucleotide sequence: TGCGCCAGCAGCTGGGGACAGGGGCTCAATTCACCCCTCCACTTT.

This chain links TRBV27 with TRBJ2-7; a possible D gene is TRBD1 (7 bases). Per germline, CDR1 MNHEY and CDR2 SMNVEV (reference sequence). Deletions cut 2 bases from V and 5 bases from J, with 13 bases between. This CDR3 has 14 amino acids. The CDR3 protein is CASSLTRGDHEQYF. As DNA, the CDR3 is TGTGCCAGCAGTTTAACCAGGGGGGATCACGAGCAGTACTTC.

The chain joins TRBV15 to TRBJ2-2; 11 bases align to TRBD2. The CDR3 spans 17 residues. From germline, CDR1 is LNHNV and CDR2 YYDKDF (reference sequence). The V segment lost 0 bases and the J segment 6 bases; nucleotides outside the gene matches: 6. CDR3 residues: CATSRETLAGDSGELFF. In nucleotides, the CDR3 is TGTGCCACCAGCAGAGAGACACTAGCGGGGGATTCCGGGGAGCTGTTTTTT.

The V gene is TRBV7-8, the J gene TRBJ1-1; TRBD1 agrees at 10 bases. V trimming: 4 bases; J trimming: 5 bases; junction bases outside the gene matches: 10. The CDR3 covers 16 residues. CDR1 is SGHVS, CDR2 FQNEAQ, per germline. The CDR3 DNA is TGTGCCAGCAGCTCCGGGACAGGGGAGGTGGGAACTGAAGCTTTCTTT. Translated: CASSSGTGEVGTEAFF. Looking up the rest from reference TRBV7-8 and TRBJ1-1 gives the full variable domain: GAGVSQSPRYKVAKRGQDVALRCDPISGHVSLFWYQQALGQGPEFLTYFQNEAQLDKSGLPSDRFFAERPEGSVSTLKIQRTQQEDSAVYLCASSSGTGEVGTEAFFGQGTRLTVV.

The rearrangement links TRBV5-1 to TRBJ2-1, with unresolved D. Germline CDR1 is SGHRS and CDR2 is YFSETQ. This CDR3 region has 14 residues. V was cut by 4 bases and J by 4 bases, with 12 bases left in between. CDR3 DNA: TGCGCCAGCAGCCCAGCGAACCGGTACAATGAGCAGTTCTTC. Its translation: CASSPANRYNEQFF.

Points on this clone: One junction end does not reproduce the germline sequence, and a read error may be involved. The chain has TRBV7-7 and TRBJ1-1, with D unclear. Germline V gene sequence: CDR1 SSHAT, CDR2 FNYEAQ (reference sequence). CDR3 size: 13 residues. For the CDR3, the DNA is TGTGCTAGCAGCTTACTACCCGATACTGAAGCTTTCTTT. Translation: CASSLLPDTEAFF.

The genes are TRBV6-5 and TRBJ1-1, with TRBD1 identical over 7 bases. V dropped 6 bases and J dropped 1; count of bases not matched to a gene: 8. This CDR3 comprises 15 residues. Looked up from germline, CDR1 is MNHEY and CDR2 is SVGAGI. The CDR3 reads CASRRQGGSNTEAFF. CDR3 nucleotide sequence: TGTGCCAGCAGGCGACAGGGAGGATCGAACACTGAAGCTTTCTTT.